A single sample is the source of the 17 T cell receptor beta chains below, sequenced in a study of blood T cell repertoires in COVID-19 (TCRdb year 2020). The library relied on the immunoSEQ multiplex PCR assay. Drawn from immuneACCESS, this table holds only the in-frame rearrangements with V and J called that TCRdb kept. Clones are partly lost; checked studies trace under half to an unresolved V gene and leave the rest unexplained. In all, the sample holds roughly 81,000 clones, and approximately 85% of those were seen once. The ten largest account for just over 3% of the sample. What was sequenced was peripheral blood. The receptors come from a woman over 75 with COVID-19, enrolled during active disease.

The CDR3 DNA reads as TGTGCCACCAGCAGAGATTCGGGGACAGGTTCCTATGGCTACACCTTC. Its protein product is CATSRDSGTGSYGYTF. This chain connects TRBV15 to TRBJ1-2, with TRBD1 matching over 8 bases. This CDR3 region has 16 residues. From germline, CDR1 is LNHNV and CDR2 YYDKDF (reference sequence). Trimming cost V 0 bases and J 4 bases; bases outside gene matches: 7. Supplemented by reference TRBV15 and TRBJ1-2, the full variable domain reads DAMVIQNPRYQVTQFGKPVTLSCSQTLNHNVMYWYQQKSSQAPKLLFHYYDKDFNNEADTPDNFQSRRPNTSFCFLDIRSPGLGDTAMYLCATSRDSGTGSYGYTFGSGTRLTVV.

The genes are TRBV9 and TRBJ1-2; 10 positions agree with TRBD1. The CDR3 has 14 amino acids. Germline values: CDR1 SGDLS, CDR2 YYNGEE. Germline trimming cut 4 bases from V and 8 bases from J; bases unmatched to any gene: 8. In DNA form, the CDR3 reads TGTGCCAGCAGCCCGACAGGGGGCGCGGGAGGCTACACCTTC. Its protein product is CASSPTGGAGGYTF. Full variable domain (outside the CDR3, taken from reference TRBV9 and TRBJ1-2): DSGVTQTPKHLITATGQRVTLRCSPRSGDLSVYWYQQSLDQGLQFLIQYYNGEERAKGNILERFSAQQFPDLHSELNLSSLELGDSALYFCASSPTGGAGGYTFGSGTRLTVV.

The CDR3 coding sequence is TGTGCCAGCAGCTTAGCCGTGGCTAGCGGCAGTCAAGAGACCCAGTACTTC. This translates into CASSLAVASGSQETQYF. The rearrangement uses TRBV7-9 and TRBJ2-5; 7 bases are shared with TRBD2. There are 17 residues in the CDR3. CDR1 and CDR2 from the germline V gene are SEHNR and FQNEAQ (reference sequence). The ends lost 0 bases at V and 2 bases at J; junction bases unmatched: 9.

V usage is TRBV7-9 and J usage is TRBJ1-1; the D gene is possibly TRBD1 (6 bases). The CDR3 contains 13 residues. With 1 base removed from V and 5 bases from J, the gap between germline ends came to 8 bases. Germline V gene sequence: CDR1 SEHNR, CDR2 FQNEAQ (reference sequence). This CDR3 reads CASSLEGGTEAFF. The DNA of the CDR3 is TGTGCCAGCAGCTTAGAGGGGGGGACTGAAGCTTTCTTT.

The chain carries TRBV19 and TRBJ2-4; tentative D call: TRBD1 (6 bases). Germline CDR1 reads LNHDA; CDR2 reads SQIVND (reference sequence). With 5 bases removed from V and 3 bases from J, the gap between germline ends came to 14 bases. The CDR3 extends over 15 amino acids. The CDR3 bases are TGTGCCAGTAGTTCCCCACGGACAGTCAAAAACATTCAGTACTTC. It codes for CASSSPRTVKNIQYF.

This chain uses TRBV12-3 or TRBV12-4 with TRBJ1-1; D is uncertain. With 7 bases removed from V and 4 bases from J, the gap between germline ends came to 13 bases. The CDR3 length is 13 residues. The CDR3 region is CASTSQVSTEAFF. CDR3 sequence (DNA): TGTGCCAGCACCTCCCAGGTCAGCACTGAAGCTTTCTTT.

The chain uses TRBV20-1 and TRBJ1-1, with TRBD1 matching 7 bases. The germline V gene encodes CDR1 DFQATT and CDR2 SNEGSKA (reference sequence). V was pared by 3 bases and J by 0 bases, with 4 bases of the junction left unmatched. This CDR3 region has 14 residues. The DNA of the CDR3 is TGCAGTGCTAGTGCAGGGGGACTGAACACTGAAGCTTTCTTT. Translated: CSASAGGLNTEAFF.

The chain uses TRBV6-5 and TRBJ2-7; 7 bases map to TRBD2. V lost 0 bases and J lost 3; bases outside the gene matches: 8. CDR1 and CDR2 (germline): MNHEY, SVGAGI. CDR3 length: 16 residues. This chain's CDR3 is CASSYSFLAENYEQYF. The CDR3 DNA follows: TGTGCCAGCAGTTACTCGTTTCTAGCGGAAAACTACGAGCAGTACTTC.

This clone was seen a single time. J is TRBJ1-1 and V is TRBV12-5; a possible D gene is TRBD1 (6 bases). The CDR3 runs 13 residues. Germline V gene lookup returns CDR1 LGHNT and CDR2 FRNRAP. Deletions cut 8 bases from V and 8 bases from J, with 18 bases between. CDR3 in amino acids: CASRNRDTYEAFF. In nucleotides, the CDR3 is TGTGCTAGTCGGAACCGGGACACCTACGAAGCTTTCTTT.

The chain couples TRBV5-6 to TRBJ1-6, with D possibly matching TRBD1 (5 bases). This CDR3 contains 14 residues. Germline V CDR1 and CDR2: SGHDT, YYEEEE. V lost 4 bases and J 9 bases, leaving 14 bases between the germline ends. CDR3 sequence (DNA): TGTGCCAGCAGCACGAGGAGGGGACTTTCACCCCTCCACTTT. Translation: CASSTRRGLSPLHF.

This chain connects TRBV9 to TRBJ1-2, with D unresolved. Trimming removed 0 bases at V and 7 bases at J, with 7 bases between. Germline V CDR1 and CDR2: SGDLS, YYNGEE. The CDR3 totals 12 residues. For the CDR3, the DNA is TGTGCCAGCAGCGTAGACCGGGGTGGCTACACCTTC. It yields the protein CASSVDRGGYTF.

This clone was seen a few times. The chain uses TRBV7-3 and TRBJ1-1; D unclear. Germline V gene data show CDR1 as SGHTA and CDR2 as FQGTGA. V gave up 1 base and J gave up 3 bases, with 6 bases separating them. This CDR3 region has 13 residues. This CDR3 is CASSLNRDTEAFF. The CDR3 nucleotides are TGTGCCAGCAGCTTAAACAGAGACACTGAAGCTTTCTTT.

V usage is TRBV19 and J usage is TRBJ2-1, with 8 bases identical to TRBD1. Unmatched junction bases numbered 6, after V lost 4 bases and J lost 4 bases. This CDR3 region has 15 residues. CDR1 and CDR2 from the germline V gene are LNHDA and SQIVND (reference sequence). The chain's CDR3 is CASSSQGARYNEQFF. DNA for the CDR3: TGTGCCAGTAGTAGTCAGGGGGCGCGGTACAATGAGCAGTTCTTC.

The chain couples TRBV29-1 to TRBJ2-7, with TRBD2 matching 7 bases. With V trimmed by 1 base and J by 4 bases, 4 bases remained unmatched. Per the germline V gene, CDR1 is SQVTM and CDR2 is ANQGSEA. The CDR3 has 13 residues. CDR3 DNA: TGCAGCGTTGAAGGACGGGGGGATTACGAGCAGTACTTC. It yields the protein CSVEGRGDYEQYF.

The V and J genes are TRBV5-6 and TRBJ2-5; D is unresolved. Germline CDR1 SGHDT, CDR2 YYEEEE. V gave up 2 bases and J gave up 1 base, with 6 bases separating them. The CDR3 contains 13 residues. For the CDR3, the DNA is TGTGCCAGCAGCTTTGTGGCCCAAGAGACCCAGTACTTC. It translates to CASSFVAQETQYF.

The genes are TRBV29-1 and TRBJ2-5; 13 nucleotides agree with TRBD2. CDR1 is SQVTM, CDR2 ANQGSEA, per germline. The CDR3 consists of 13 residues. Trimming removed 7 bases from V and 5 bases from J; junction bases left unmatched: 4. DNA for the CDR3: TGCAGCGCTACGACTAGCGGGGGGGAGACCCAGTACTTC. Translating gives CSATTSGGETQYF.

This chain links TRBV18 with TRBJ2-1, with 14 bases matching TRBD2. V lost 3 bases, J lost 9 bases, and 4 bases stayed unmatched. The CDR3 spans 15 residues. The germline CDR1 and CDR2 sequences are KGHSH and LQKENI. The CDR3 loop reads CASSPGTSGGGEQFF. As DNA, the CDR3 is TGTGCCAGCTCACCCGGGACTAGCGGGGGAGGTGAGCAGTTCTTC.